This TCR beta chain originates from a study of cytomegalovirus exposure and HLA in healthy donors. PCR amplification relied on 60 Vbeta primers (plus 13 Jbeta primers). Method: immunoSEQ multiplex PCR; TCRdb's copy keeps in-frame clones and lacks some. The sample consists of 60,000 or so clones, approximately 80% of them appearing once. This clone was picked up a small number of times. Germline CDR1 is LNHNV and CDR2 is YYDKDF (reference sequence). CDR3 size: 15 residues. Between the trimmed V and J ends, which lost 5 bases and 5 bases, there was a span of 18 bases. The sequence was obtained from a woman aged 35 to 49 in good health and CMV-seropositive. The sample was PBMCs. The V call is TRBV15, the J call TRBJ1-1, with a tentative D call TRBD1 (6 bases). CDR3 region: CATSPGSGGRTEAFF. The CDR3, as DNA: TGTGCCACCAGCCCTGGGAGTGGGGGCCGGACTGAAGCTTTCTTT. Drawing the rest from reference TRBV15 and TRBJ1-1, the complete variable domain is DAMVIQNPRYQVTQFGKPVTLSCSQTLNHNVMYWYQQKSSQAPKLLFHYYDKDFNNEADTPDNFQSRRPNTSFCFLDIRSPGLGDTAMYLCATSPGSGGRTEAFFGQGTRLTVV.